Listed below are T cell receptor beta chains from one sample, sequenced in a study of a mutant IDH1 vaccine in newly diagnosed glioma. TCRdb's table, derived via immunoSEQ multiplex PCR, lists solely in-frame clones and lacks some. Found here are about 56,000 clones, about nine tenths of them singletons; the top ten hold about 1.4%. These receptors' antigens are unknown. Here the sequenced sample was PBMCs, taken from a glioma patient whose treatment included an IDH1 peptide vaccine. Receptor source: a middle-aged man with glioma. CDR3s include the opening cysteine and the closing phenylalanine or tryptophan. Each record gives: CDR3 DNA, CDR3 protein, D gene, V gene, clone size, J gene. A D gene is named only where the DNA matches it firmly. For some rows the clone size is stated as once, few or many, or as a class when expanded; others skip it.

TGTGCCAGCAGCGACGAGGGGCCTGGCACTGAAGCTTTCTTT | CASSDEGPGTEAFF | . | TRBV5-4 | . | TRBJ1-1
TGTGCCAGTATCGGGTCGGCAGATACGCAGTATTTT | CASIGSADTQYF | . | TRBV18 | . | TRBJ2-3
TGTGCCAGCAGTCCGGGGACTAGCGGGAGTGTGGAGGGGTTCTTC | CASSPGTSGSVEGFF | TRBD2 | TRBV28 | . | TRBJ2-1
TGCGCCAGCAGCTTGGTTTTCCGGGATGAGCAGTTCTTC | CASSLVFRDEQFF | . | TRBV5-1 | . | TRBJ2-1
TGTGCCAGCAGCCAGGGACTAGCGGCCCTCCAAGAGACCCAGTACTTC | CASSQGLAALQETQYF | TRBD2 | TRBV5-8 | . | TRBJ2-5
TGTGCCAGCAGACGAGGACTAGCTGGGGCCAACGTCCTGACTTTC | CASRRGLAGANVLTF | TRBD2 | TRBV6-5 | . | TRBJ2-6
TGTGCCAGCAGTCCTCGAGAATGGGAAAAACTGTTTTTT | CASSPREWEKLFF | . | TRBV6-1 | . | TRBJ1-4
TGCAGCGCGAGTCTGAACTCTGGGGCCAACGTCCTGACTTTC | CSASLNSGANVLTF | . | TRBV29-1 | . | TRBJ2-6
TGTGCCAGCAGTACCTTGGACAGGGTTTATGGCTACACCTTC | CASSTLDRVYGYTF | TRBD1 | TRBV6-5 | once | TRBJ1-2
TGCGCCAGCAAAGTAGCCGTCGGACTAGCGGCCCTTAATGAGCAGTTCTTC | CASKVAVGLAALNEQFF | TRBD2 | TRBV4-1 | . | TRBJ2-1
TGTGCCAGCAGTCCCCGAGGGAGAACAGATACGCAGTATTTT | CASSPRGRTDTQYF | . | TRBV6-5 | . | TRBJ2-3
TGTGCCAGCAGTCCCCTACGAGGTAGCGGTGGTGCAGATACGCAGTATTTT | CASSPLRGSGGADTQYF | . | TRBV28 | . | TRBJ2-3
TGCGCCAGCAGCTTGGTCGGGAGATTTAGCACAGATACGCAGTATTTT | CASSLVGRFSTDTQYF | . | TRBV5-1 | . | TRBJ2-3
TGTGCCAGCAGCTTGGTGTACGGGGAGACCCAGTACTTC | CASSLVYGETQYF | . | TRBV5-4 | . | TRBJ2-5
TGTGCCAGCAGGTGGACTGGTAACTATGGCTACACCTTC | CASRWTGNYGYTF | . | TRBV6-1 | . | TRBJ1-2
TGTGCCAGTAGTAAAGGCAGGGAGGCAGATACGCAGTATTTT | CASSKGREADTQYF | . | TRBV19 | . | TRBJ2-3
TGTGCCAGCAGCTCTAGGACAGGGGGCGTATACGAGCAGTACTTC | CASSSRTGGVYEQYF | TRBD1 | TRBV5-4 | . | TRBJ2-7
TGTGCCAGCAGCGCCGGCGCAGGCGGCTATGGCTACACCTTC | CASSAGAGGYGYTF | . | TRBV7-9 | . | TRBJ1-2
TGTGCCAGTAGTACCCGGGACGGCTATGGCTACACCTTC | CASSTRDGYGYTF | . | TRBV19 | . | TRBJ1-2
TGTGCCAGCAGTCCGGGGAGGGGCGAGGCCGGGGAGCTGTTTTTT | CASSPGRGEAGELFF | TRBD2 | TRBV6-4 | . | TRBJ2-2
TGCAGTGCTAGAGTTGTCAGAGCTTTCTTT | CSARVVRAFF | . | TRBV20-1 | few | TRBJ1-1
TGTGCCAGCAGCCTAGCTCAGAGGGTAGATACGCAGTATTTT | CASSLAQRVDTQYF | . | TRBV6-6 | . | TRBJ2-3
TGTGCCAGCGGCTCGGCAGTCTACTATGGCTACACCTTC | CASGSAVYYGYTF | . | TRBV6-5 | . | TRBJ1-2